The next 5 T cell receptor beta chains were all read from a single sample in a study of long-term antiretroviral therapy in people with HIV. The immunoSEQ assay was v3.0, run at survey level. Some clones are missing from TCRdb's copy, which holds only in-frame ones; the method was immunoSEQ multiplex PCR. The sample has fewer than 30,000 clones; 85% to 90% are singletons. The source material was unsorted PBMCs, sampled 0.8 years after starting antiretroviral therapy. The receptors shown here come from a young woman with HIV.

This chain connects TRBV29-1 to TRBJ1-5, with D unclear. The germline CDR1 and CDR2 sequences are SQVTM and ANQGSEA. Trimming took 5 bases from V and 5 from J, leaving 13 bases between them. The CDR3 is 13 amino acids. The CDR3, as DNA: TGCAGCGTTCTTTCAGGACTAGATCAGCCCCAGCATTTT. Residues: CSVLSGLDQPQHF.

The chain links TRBV2 to TRBJ1-5, with TRBD1 matching 11 bases. Germline V gene lookup returns CDR1 SNHLY and CDR2 FYNNEI. Unmatched junction bases numbered 10, after V lost 6 bases and J lost 3 bases. The CDR3 covers 17 residues. The CDR3 DNA reads TGTGCCAGCAGCCCCGGACAGGGGGCATTTGACAATCAGCCCCAGCATTTT. Its translation is CASSPGQGAFDNQPQHF.

This chain links TRBV9 with TRBJ2-6; a possible D gene is TRBD1 (6 bases). The CDR3 contains 15 residues. V was clipped by 3 bases and J by 2 bases, with 9 bases between them. Germline V CDR1 and CDR2: SGDLS, YYNGEE. The CDR3 DNA is TGTGCCAGCAGCGCCTACAGGGCTGGGGCCAACGTCCTGACTTTC. Translating it yields CASSAYRAGANVLTF.

This sequence joins TRBV5-1 and TRBJ2-3; D is unresolved. The CDR3 runs to 13 residues. CDR1 is SGHRS, CDR2 YFSETQ, per germline. The V and J ends lost 3 bases and 1 base respectively, with 6 bases between them. CDR3 in DNA: TGCGCCAGCAGCTCCACGGGCACAGATACGCAGTATTTT. As protein: CASSSTGTDTQYF.

The chain carries TRBV10-2 and TRBJ2-5, with 10 bases identical to TRBD2. The CDR3 runs 16 residues. Trimming cost V 5 bases and J 7 bases; bases outside gene matches: 13. Germline loops: CDR1 WSHSY, CDR2 SAAADI. CDR3 residues: CASSQFNPSGGGTQYF. The CDR3 bases are TGCGCCAGCAGTCAGTTTAACCCTAGCGGGGGAGGGACCCAGTACTTC.